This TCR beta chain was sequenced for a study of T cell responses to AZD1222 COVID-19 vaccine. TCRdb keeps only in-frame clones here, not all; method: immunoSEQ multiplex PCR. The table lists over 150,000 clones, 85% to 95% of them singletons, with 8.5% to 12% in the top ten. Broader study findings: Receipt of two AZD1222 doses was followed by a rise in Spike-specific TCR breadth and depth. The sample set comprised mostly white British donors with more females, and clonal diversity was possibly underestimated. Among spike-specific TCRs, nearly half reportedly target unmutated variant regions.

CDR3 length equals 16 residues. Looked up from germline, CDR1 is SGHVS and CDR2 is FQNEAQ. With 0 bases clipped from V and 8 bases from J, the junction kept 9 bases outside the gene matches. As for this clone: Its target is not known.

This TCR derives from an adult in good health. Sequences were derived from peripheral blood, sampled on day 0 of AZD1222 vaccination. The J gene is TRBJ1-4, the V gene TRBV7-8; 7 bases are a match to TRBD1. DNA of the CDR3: TGTGCCAGCAGCTTAGCGACGACAGGGCTCCGCGAAAAACTGTTTTTT. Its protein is CASSLATTGLREKLFF.